A single T cell receptor beta chain is shown here with its context. The antigen is undetermined. These data come from a study of post-analysis software for immune sequencing data. Study context: Some patients lacked subtype; others had relapsing-remitting, secondary progressive or progressive-relapsing disease. The study, taken as a whole, reports: Diversity measured as normalized Chao1 was significantly lower in multiple sclerosis patients than in controls. Relative to controls, patients had several TRBV segments at higher frequency, with TRBV5-6, TRBV5-1 and TRBV20-1 among these. Samples sharing a preparation batch grouped tightly together when assessed by F measure.

Trimming removed 2 bases from V and 3 bases from J, with 13 bases in between. The length of the CDR3 is 15 residues. CDR1 SGHAT and CDR2 FQNNGV come from the germline V gene. Unique molecular identifiers featured in each of the TCR beta cDNA libraries. T cells, about 0.9 to 11 million of them, yielded about 500,000 cDNA molecules. TCRdb reprocessed the PCR reads with MiXCR, giving one entry per CDR3 protein. The repertoire holds approximately 250,000 distinct CDR3 sequences, less than 40% seen once, with roughly 4.8% in the top ten. The receptor's source is a girl between 5 and 17 years old with multiple sclerosis. The specimen sequenced was blood. This rearrangement joins TRBV11-2 to TRBJ1-1; D uncertain. This CDR3 is CASSLTEAGYTEAFF. CDR3 coding DNA: TGTGCCAGCAGCTTAACGGAGGCAGGCTACACTGAAGCTTTCTTT. Full variable domain (outside the CDR3, taken from reference TRBV11-2 and TRBJ1-1): EAGVAQSPRYKIIEKRQSVAFWCNPISGHATLYWYQQILGQGPKLLIQFQNNGVVDDSQLPKDRFSAERLKGVDSTLKIQPAKLEDSAVYLCASSLTEAGYTEAFFGQGTRLTVV.